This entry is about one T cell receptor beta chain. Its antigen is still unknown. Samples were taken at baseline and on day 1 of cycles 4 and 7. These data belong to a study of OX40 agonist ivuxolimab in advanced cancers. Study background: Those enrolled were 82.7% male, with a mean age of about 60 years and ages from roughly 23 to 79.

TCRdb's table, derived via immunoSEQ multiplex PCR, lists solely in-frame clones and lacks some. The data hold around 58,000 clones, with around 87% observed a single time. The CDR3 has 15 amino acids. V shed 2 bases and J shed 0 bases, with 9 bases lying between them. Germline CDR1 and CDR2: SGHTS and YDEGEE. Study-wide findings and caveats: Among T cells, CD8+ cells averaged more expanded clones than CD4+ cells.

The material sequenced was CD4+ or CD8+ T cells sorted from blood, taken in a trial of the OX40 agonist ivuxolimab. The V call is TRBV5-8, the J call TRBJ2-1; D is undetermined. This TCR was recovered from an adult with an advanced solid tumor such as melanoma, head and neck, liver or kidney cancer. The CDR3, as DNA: TGTGCCAGCAGCTTTGGCAAGAGCTCCTACAATGAGCAGTTCTTC. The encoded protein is CASSFGKSSYNEQFF. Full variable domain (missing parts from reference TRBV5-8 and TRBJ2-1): EAGVTQSPTHLIKTRGQQATLRCSPISGHTSVYWYQQALGLGLQFLLWYDEGEERNRGNFPPRFSGRQFPNYSSELNVNALELEDSALYLCASSFGKSSYNEQFFGPGTRLTVL.